These T cell receptor beta chains were read from a single sample in a study of blood T cell repertoires in COVID-19. Repertoires were generated with immunoSEQ multiplex PCR, while TCRdb's copy carries only in-frame clones and drops some. The data contain approximately 500,000 clones, roughly 91% of them seen just once; the ten biggest clones take up roughly 8.3%. Sequencing was performed on peripheral blood. The receptors originated from a woman in her forties or fifties with COVID-19, enrolled during active disease. CDR3s include the opening cysteine and the closing phenylalanine or tryptophan. Clone size is not always given. Where it is, it says once, few, many or a class for expanded clones.

CDR3 protein: CAIRGEDYEQYF
CDR3 length: 12
J gene: TRBJ2-7
clone size: .
V gene: TRBV10-3

CDR3 protein: CAWRTTDASYEQYF
CDR3 length: 14
J gene: TRBJ2-7
clone size: once
V gene: TRBV30

CDR3 protein: CAWRDSGWRGNTIYF
CDR3 length: 15
J gene: TRBJ1-3
clone size: .
V gene: TRBV30

CDR3 protein: CASSYSRRGSSYEQYF
CDR3 length: 16
J gene: TRBJ2-7
clone size: .
V gene: TRBV6-5

CDR3 protein: CASRTGYSNQPQHF
CDR3 length: 14
J gene: TRBJ1-5
clone size: .
V gene: TRBV2

CDR3 protein: CASSLGRGSYGYTF
CDR3 length: 14
J gene: TRBJ1-2
clone size: .
V gene: TRBV5-6

CDR3 protein: CATSRNSGTDTEAFF
CDR3 length: 15
J gene: TRBJ1-1
clone size: .
V gene: TRBV15

CDR3 protein: CASSVSGGLRETQYF
CDR3 length: 15
J gene: TRBJ2-5
clone size: .
V gene: TRBV2

CDR3 protein: CASSRQGDNYGYTF
CDR3 length: 14
J gene: TRBJ1-2
clone size: .
V gene: TRBV19

CDR3 protein: CASTRQGNYGYTF
CDR3 length: 13
J gene: TRBJ1-2
clone size: .
V gene: TRBV6-5

CDR3 protein: CASSLVGPGQGNIQYF
CDR3 length: 16
J gene: TRBJ2-4
clone size: .
V gene: TRBV5-1

CDR3 protein: CASSLDRLATNEKLFF
CDR3 length: 16
J gene: TRBJ1-4
clone size: .
V gene: TRBV19

CDR3 protein: CASSLSPMNTEAFF
CDR3 length: 14
J gene: TRBJ1-1
clone size: .
V gene: TRBV7-9

CDR3 protein: CASSARGTDTQYF
CDR3 length: 13
J gene: TRBJ2-3
clone size: .
V gene: TRBV6-4

CDR3 protein: CASSYGGGTQPQHF
CDR3 length: 14
J gene: TRBJ1-5
clone size: .
V gene: TRBV6-6

CDR3 protein: CASSLSSMNTIYF
CDR3 length: 13
J gene: TRBJ1-3
clone size: .
V gene: TRBV4-1

CDR3 protein: CASSESTASDTQYF
CDR3 length: 14
J gene: TRBJ2-3
clone size: .
V gene: TRBV2

CDR3 protein: CAISDPGDWYGSGANVLTF
CDR3 length: 19
J gene: TRBJ2-6
clone size: .
V gene: TRBV10-3

CDR3 protein: CATSDFKSTGRYEQFF
CDR3 length: 16
J gene: TRBJ2-1
clone size: .
V gene: TRBV24-1

CDR3 protein: CASMRETEKLFF
CDR3 length: 12
J gene: TRBJ1-4
clone size: .
V gene: TRBV2

CDR3 protein: CASSVGSGGAGTDTQYF
CDR3 length: 17
J gene: TRBJ2-3
clone size: .
V gene: TRBV9

CDR3 protein: CAISGTGTGGTGELFF
CDR3 length: 16
J gene: TRBJ2-2
clone size: .
V gene: TRBV10-3

CDR3 protein: CASSPVGAQPQHF
CDR3 length: 13
J gene: TRBJ1-5
clone size: .
V gene: TRBV4-1